These 18 T cell receptor beta chains were sequenced from one sample in a study of molecular identifiers for immune sequencing clone quantification. One entry per CDR3 protein results from TCRdb running MiXCR on the PCR reads. The repertoire consists of 88,000 or so distinct CDR3 sequences, with 20% to 25% occurring once and the leading ten covering 0.85% to 1.2%. The sample taken for sequencing was naive CD8+ T cells from blood, with Jurkat cell RNA spiked in. Subset of the sample: FACS-sorted CD8+CD4-CCR7+CD45RA+ naive T cells. The receptors come from a human donor in good health. Some libraries in this study had Jurkat cell RNA spiked in.

This clonotype was observed at least ten times. This chain uses TRBV9 with TRBJ1-3, with D unclear. V was cut by 0 bases and J by 2 bases, with 0 bases left in between. The CDR3 is made up of 12 amino acids. CDR1 and CDR2 (germline): SGDLS, YYNGEE. CDR3 region: CASSVAGNTIYF. CDR3 DNA sequence: TGTGCCAGCAGCGTAGCTGGAAACACCATATATTTT.

This clonotype was detected only a few times. The V call is TRBV27, the J call TRBJ1-6; 7 nucleotides match TRBD1. CDR3 length: 11 amino acids. Germline V CDR1 and CDR2: MNHEY, SMNVEV (reference sequence). J was trimmed by 14 bases and V by 6 bases; bases with no gene match: 4. The CDR3 loop reads CASSKGQSLHF. The DNA for the CDR3 is TGTGCCAGCAGCAAGGGACAGTCCCTCCACTTT.

This clonotype has a count of ten or more. The chain links TRBV12-3 or TRBV12-4 to TRBJ2-5, with D perhaps being TRBD1 or TRBD2 (5 bases each). The CDR3 consists of 15 residues. The ends were cut back, 4 bases at V and 2 bases at J, with 14 bases in the middle. CDR3 region: CASSWAGRAQETQYF. The CDR3 DNA sequence: TGTGCCAGCAGTTGGGCGGGCAGGGCACAAGAGACCCAGTACTTC.

This clonotype was seen at least ten times. The chain joins TRBV7-9 to TRBJ1-1, with a weak D call TRBD1 (6 bases). CDR1 and CDR2 (germline): SEHNR, FQNEAQ (reference sequence). The CDR3 length is 16 residues. Trimming left V 0 bases short and J 4 bases short, with 15 bases between. The CDR3 loop reads CASSLAGQGSGTEAFF. CDR3 in DNA: TGTGCCAGCAGCTTAGCAGGGCAGGGGTCCGGCACTGAAGCTTTCTTT.

Comment on this clonotype: A clone one base away is much larger, so this may be a read error. This rearrangement joins TRBV6-6 to TRBJ2-5; a weak D match, TRBD1 (5 bases). Germline-derived CDR1 and CDR2 are MNHNY and SVGAGI (reference sequence). The CDR3 consists of 17 residues. In nucleotides, the CDR3 is TGTGCCGGCAGTAAAAACAAGGACACCATCAACCAAGAGACCCAGTACTTC. Translating it yields CAGSKNKDTINQETQYF.

The chain has TRBV6-2 or TRBV6-3 and TRBJ1-5; D not certain. Trimming stripped 2 bases from V and 9 bases from J, with 20 bases between. This CDR3 spans 16 amino acids. The germline V gene encodes CDR1 MNHEY and CDR2 SVGEGT. CDR3 coding DNA: TGTGCCAGCAGTTACGGACCCAACCCGGGCAGTCGGCCCCAGCATTTT. It yields the protein CASSYGPNPGSRPQHF.

Ten or more counts support this clonotype. The chain uses TRBV4-3 and TRBJ2-1; 8 nucleotides agree with TRBD2. CDR3 length: 16 amino acids. Losses at the gene ends were 0 bases for V and 7 bases for J; bases not matched to a gene: 8. Germline V lookup: CDR1 LGHNA, CDR2 YSLEER. The CDR3 loop reads CASSQDTGRDINEQFF. DNA for the CDR3: TGCGCCAGCAGCCAAGATACCGGGAGGGATATTAATGAGCAGTTCTTC.

This clonotype was counted many times. This chain connects TRBV7-8 to TRBJ1-1; maybe TRBD1 (6 bases). Germline V lookup: CDR1 SGHVS, CDR2 FQNEAQ. The CDR3 covers 17 residues. V lost 0 bases and J lost 0, with 14 bases in between. CDR3 nucleotides: TGTGCCAGCAGCTTAGCGTTGGGACACAAAATGAACACTGAAGCTTTCTTT. Translating it yields CASSLALGHKMNTEAFF.

V and J are TRBV6-6 and TRBJ1-1; the D gene is possibly TRBD1 (5 bases). The V end was cut by 0 bases, the J end by 4 bases, with 6 bases between. CDR1 is MNHNY, CDR2 SVGAGI, per germline (reference sequence). The CDR3 has 13 amino acids. CDR3 in DNA: TGTGCCAGCAGTTACTCAGGGGCCACTGAAGCTTTCTTT. Translating it yields CASSYSGATEAFF.

The table lists this clonotype with many counts. The V and J genes are TRBV27 and TRBJ1-5, with TRBD1 as a possible D gene (6 bases). Germline V CDR1 and CDR2: MNHEY, SMNVEV (reference sequence). Trimming removed 4 bases from V and 0 bases from J, with 10 bases in between. The CDR3 contains 15 residues. The CDR3 DNA follows: TGTGCCAGCAGTTCGACAGGAGATAGCAATCAGCCCCAGCATTTT. Amino acid sequence: CASSSTGDSNQPQHF.

V usage is TRBV6-5 and J usage is TRBJ2-3; unclear D gene. The V end was cut by 8 bases, the J end by 1 base, with 13 bases between. Germline V gives CDR1 MNHEY, CDR2 SVGAGI. This CDR3 has 14 residues. CDR3 bases: TGTGCCAGCCGTAGCCTGTCGGGCACAGATACGCAGTATTTT. It yields the protein CASRSLSGTDTQYF.

This clonotype was counted at least ten times. The chain uses TRBV30 and TRBJ1-1, with unresolved D. Germline V CDR1 and CDR2: GTSNPN, SVGIG (reference sequence). The CDR3 loop spans 13 amino acids. V lost 0 bases and J 8 bases, leaving 13 bases between the germline ends. The CDR3 reads CAWSVTLLFEAFF. In DNA form, the CDR3 reads TGTGCCTGGAGTGTAACCCTCCTTTTCGAAGCTTTCTTT.

This clonotype came up a few times. The junction departs from germline at one end; a sequencing error may be responsible. The chain has TRBV5-1 and TRBJ2-7; 11 nucleotides line up with TRBD1. This CDR3 contains 15 residues. Germline assignment: CDR1 SGHRS and CDR2 YFSETQ. The CDR3 loop is CASSFWTGGSHEQYF. CDR3 bases: TGCGCCAGCAGCTTCTGGACAGGGGGCTCCCACGAGCAGTACTTC.

Turning to this clonotype: A much more abundant neighbour one base away suggests this may be a read error. CDR3 DNA sequence: TGCGGCGTTGAATGGGGTACCGGGGAGCTGTTTTTT. Translation gives CGVEWGTGELFF. The chain couples TRBV29-1 to TRBJ2-2; no reliable D call. CDR1 and CDR2 from the germline V gene are SQVTM and ANQGSEA. The CDR3 loop spans 12 amino acids.

Comment on this clonotype: This may be a read error: a much more frequent sequence differs by one nucleotide. V is TRBV29-1 and J is TRBJ2-7; no clear D gene. Germline values: CDR1 SQVTM, CDR2 ANQGSEA. The V and J ends lost 3 bases and 3 bases respectively, with 15 bases between them. This CDR3 has 14 amino acids. CDR3 region: CSVEVASAGYEQYF. The CDR3, as DNA: TGCAGCGTTGAGGTGGCGAGCGCCGGCTACGAGCAGTACTTC.

V and J are TRBV10-3 and TRBJ2-3, with TRBD2 as a possible D gene (5 bases). V was cut by 2 bases and J by 4 bases, with 13 bases left in between. The CDR3 extends over 15 amino acids. Germline V gene data show CDR1 as ENHRY and CDR2 as SYGVKD. DNA for the CDR3: TGTGCCATCAGTGAGCCACGCGGGCTCGCAGATACGCAGTATTTT. It translates to CAISEPRGLADTQYF.

At least ten counts were recorded for this clonotype. The chain couples TRBV28 to TRBJ2-3, with 16 positions matching TRBD2. Per the germline V gene, CDR1 is MDHEN and CDR2 is SYDVKM. Trimming took 3 bases from V and 3 from J; bases not matched to a gene: 3. The CDR3 covers 17 residues. In DNA form, the CDR3 reads TGTGCCAGCAGTTTGGGACTAGCGGGAGGGCCAACAGATACGCAGTATTTT. This codes for CASSLGLAGGPTDTQYF.

As concerns this clonotype: A read error may be the cause here, since a much bigger clone is one base away. CDR3 coding DNA: TGTGCCAGCGGCCAAGATCGTCCTAGCCTGGAGACCCAGTACTTC. Its protein is CASGQDRPSLETQYF. This sequence joins TRBV3-1 and TRBJ2-5, with D possibly TRBD2 on 5 matching bases. Germline CDR1 is LGHDT and CDR2 is YNNKEL (reference sequence). There are 15 residues in the CDR3.